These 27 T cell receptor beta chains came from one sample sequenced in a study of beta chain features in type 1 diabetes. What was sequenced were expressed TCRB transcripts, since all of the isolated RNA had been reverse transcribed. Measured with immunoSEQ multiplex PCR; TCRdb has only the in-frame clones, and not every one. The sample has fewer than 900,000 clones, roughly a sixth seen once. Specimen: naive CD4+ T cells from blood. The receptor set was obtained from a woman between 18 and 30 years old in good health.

The CDR3 protein is CASSPTGWSSYEQYF. In DNA, the CDR3 is TGTGCCAGCTCACCGACAGGCTGGAGCTCCTACGAGCAGTACTTC. The chain joins TRBV18 to TRBJ2-7; a possible D gene is TRBD1 (6 bases). CDR1 KGHSH and CDR2 LQKENI come from the germline V gene. The CDR3 has 15 residues. With 3 bases removed from V and 0 bases from J, the gap between germline ends came to 12 bases.

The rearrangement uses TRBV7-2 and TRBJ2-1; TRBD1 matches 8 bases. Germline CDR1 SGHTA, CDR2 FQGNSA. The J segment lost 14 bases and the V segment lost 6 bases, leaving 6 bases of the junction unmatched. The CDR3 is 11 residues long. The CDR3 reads CASSLDRDEFF. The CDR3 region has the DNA TGTGCCAGCAGTTTGGACAGGGATGAGTTCTTC.

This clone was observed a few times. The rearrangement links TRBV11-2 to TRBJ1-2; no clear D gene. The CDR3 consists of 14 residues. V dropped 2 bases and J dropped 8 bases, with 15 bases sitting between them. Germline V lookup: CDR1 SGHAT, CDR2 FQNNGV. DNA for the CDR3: TGTGCCAGCAGCTTATATGATCCTTCGGGCGGCTACACCTTC. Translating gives CASSLYDPSGGYTF.

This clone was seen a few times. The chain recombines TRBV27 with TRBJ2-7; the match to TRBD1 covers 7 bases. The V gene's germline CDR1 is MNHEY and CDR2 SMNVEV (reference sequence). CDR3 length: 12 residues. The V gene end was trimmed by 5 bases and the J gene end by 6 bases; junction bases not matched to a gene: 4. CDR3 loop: CASSPQGFEQYF. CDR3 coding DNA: TGTGCCAGCAGTCCACAGGGGTTCGAGCAGTACTTC.

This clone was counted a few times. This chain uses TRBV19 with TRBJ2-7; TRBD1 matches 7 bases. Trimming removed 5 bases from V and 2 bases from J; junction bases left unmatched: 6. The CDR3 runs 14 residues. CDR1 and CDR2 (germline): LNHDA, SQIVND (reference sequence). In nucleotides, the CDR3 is TGTGCCAGTAGTCCCCGACAGGGAGCCTACGAGCAGTACTTC. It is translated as CASSPRQGAYEQYF.

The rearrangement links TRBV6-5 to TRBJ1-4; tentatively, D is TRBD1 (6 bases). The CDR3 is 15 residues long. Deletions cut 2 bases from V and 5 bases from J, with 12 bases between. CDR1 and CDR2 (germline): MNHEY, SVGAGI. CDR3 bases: TGTGCCAGCAGTTACACCGACAGGAGCAATGAAAAACTGTTTTTT. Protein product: CASSYTDRSNEKLFF.

In nucleotides, the CDR3 is TGTGCCAGCAGCCTAAAATCGAACACTGAAGCTTTCTTT. Translation: CASSLKSNTEAFF. The V and J genes are TRBV27 and TRBJ1-1; D gene unclear. The germline CDR1 and CDR2 sequences are MNHEY and SMNVEV (reference sequence). This CDR3 comprises 13 residues. Trimming cost V 6 bases and J 1 base, with 9 bases left between them.

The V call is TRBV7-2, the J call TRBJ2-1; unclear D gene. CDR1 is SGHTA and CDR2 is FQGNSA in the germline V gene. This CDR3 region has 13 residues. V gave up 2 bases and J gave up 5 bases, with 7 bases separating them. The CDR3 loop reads CASSLMGNNEQFF. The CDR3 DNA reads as TGTGCCAGCAGCTTAATGGGGAACAATGAGCAGTTCTTC.

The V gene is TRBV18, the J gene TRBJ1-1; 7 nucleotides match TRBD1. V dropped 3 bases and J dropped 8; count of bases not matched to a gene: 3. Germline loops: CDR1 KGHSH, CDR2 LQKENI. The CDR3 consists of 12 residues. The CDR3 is CASSPTGVEAFF. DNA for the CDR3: TGTGCCAGCTCACCCACAGGGGTCGAAGCTTTCTTT. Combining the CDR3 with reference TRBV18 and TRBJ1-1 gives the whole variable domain NAGVMQNPRHLVRRRGQEARLRCSPMKGHSHVYWYRQLPEEGLKFMVYLQKENIIDESGMPKERFSAEFPKEGPSILRIQQVVRGDSAAYFCASSPTGVEAFFGQGTRLTVV.

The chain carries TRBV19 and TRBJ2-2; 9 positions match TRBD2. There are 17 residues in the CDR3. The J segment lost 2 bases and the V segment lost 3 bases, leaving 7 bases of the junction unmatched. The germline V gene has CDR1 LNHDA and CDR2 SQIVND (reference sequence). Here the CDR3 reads CASSMEREARNTGELFF. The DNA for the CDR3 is TGTGCCAGTAGTATGGAGCGGGAGGCGCGAAACACCGGGGAGCTGTTTTTT.

This chain's CDR3 is CASSEGGLDYEQYF. The DNA of the CDR3 is TGTGCCAGCAGTGAAGGGGGGCTTGACTACGAGCAGTACTTC. The chain carries TRBV2 and TRBJ2-7; weak D call: TRBD1 (6 bases). The germline V and J ends were trimmed by 1 base and 3 bases, with 10 bases remaining between them. The CDR3 runs 14 residues. From germline, CDR1 is SNHLY and CDR2 FYNNEI.

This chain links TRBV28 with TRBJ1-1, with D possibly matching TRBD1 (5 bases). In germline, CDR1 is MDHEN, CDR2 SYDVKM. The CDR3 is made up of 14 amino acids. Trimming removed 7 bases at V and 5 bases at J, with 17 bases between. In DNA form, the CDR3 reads TGTGCCAGCACCGAGCGGCAGGGTTGGACTGAAGCTTTCTTT. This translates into CASTERQGWTEAFF.

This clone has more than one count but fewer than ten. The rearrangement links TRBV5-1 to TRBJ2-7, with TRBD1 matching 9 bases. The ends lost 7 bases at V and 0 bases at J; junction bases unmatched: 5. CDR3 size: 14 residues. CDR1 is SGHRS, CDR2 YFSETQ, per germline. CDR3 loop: CASDRGSDSYEQYF. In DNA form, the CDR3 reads TGCGCCAGCGACAGGGGGTCGGACTCCTACGAGCAGTACTTC.

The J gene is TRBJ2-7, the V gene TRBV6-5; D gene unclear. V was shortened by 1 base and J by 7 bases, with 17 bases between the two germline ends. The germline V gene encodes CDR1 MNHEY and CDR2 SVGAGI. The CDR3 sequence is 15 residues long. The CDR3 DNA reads TGTGCCAGCAGTTACTATCACACTTCAGTGGGTGAGCAGTACTTC. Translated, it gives CASSYYHTSVGEQYF.

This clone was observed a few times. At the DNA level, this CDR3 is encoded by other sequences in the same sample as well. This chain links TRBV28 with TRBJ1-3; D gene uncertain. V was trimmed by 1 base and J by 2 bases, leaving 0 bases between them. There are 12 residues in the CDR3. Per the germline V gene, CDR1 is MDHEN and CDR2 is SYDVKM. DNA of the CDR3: TGTGCCAGCAGTTTATCTGGAAACACCATATATTTT. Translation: CASSLSGNTIYF.

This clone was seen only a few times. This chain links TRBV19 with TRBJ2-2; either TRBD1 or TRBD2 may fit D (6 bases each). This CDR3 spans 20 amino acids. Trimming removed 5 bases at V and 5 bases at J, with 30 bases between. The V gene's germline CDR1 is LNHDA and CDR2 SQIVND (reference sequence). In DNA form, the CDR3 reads TGTGCCAGTAGTTTCAGGGGAGGATCAACTACGGGGTATAGTACCGGGGAGCTGTTTTTT. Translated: CASSFRGGSTTGYSTGELFF.

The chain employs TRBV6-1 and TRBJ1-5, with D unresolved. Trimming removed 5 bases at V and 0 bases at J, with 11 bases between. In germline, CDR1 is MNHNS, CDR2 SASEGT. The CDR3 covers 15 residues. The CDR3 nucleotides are TGTGCCAGCAGTCGGACCGTGGATAGCAATCAGCCCCAGCATTTT. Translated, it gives CASSRTVDSNQPQHF.

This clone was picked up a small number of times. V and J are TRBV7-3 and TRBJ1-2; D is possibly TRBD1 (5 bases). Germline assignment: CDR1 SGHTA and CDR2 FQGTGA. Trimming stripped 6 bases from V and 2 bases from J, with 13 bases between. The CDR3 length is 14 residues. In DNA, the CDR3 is TGTGCCAGCAGTCCTGGACGGGACAACTATGGCTACACCTTC. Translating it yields CASSPGRDNYGYTF.

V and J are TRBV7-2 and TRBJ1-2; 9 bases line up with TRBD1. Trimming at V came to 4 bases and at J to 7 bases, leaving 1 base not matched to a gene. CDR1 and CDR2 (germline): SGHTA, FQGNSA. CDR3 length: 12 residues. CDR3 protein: CASSSQGAGYTF. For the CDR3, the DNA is TGTGCCAGCAGCTCACAGGGGGCTGGCTACACCTTC.

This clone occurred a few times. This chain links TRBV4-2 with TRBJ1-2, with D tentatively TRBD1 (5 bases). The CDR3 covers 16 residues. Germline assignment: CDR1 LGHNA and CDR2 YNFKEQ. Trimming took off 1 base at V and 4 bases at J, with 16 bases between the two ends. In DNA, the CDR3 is TGTGCCAGCAGCCAAGCTTCTAGACAGCCCGCCTATGGCTACACCTTC. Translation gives CASSQASRQPAYGYTF.

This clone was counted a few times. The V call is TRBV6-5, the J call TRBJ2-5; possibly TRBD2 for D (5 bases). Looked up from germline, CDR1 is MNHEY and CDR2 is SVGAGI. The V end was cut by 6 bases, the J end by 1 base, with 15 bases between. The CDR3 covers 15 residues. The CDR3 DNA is TGTGCCAGCAGCCGCAGTGGGAGACTCCAAGAGACCCAGTACTTC. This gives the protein CASSRSGRLQETQYF.

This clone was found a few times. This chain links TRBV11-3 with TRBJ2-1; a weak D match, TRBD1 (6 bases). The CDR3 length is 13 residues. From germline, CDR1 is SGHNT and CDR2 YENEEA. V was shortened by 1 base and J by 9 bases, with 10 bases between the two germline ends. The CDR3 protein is CASSLVADSEQFF. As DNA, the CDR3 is TGTGCCAGCAGCTTAGTTGCGGACAGTGAGCAGTTCTTC.

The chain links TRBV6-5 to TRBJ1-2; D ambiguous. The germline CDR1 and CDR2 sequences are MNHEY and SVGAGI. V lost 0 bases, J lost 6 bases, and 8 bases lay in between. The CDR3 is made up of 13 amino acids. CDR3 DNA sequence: TGTGCCAGCAGTTACTCGAAAGGGCATGGCTACACCTTC. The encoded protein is CASSYSKGHGYTF.

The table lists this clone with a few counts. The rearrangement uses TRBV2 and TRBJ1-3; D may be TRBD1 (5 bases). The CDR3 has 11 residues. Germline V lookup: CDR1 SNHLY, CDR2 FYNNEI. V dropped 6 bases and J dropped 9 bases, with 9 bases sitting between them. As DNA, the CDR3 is TGTGCCAGCAGGCCAGGGAGCACCATATATTTT. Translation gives CASRPGSTIYF.

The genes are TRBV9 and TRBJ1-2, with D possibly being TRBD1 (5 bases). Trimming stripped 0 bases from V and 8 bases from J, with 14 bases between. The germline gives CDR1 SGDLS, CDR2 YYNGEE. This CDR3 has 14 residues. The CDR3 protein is CASSVEGVEYGYTF. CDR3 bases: TGTGCCAGCAGCGTAGAAGGGGTGGAGTACGGCTACACCTTC.

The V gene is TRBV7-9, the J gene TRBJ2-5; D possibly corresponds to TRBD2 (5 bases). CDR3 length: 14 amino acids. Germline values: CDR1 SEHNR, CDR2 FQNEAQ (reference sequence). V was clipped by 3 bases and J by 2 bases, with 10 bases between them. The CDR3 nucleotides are TGTGCCAGCAGCTTTATCCGGGGTCAAGAGACCCAGTACTTC. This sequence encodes CASSFIRGQETQYF. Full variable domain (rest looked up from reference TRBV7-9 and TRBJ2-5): DTGVSQNPRHKITKRGQNVTFRCDPISEHNRLYWYRQTLGQGPEFLTYFQNEAQLEKSRLLSDRFSAERPKGSFSTLEIQRTEQGDSAMYLCASSFIRGQETQYFGPGTRLLVL.

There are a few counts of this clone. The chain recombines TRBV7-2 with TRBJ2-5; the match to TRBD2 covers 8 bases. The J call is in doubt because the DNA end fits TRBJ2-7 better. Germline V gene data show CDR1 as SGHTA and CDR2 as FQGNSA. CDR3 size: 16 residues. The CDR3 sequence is CASSLQPGLVWYEQYF. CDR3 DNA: TGTGCCAGCAGCTTACAACCGGGACTAGTGTGGTACGAGCAGTACTTC.